This is a list of T cell receptor beta chains from one sample in a study of T cells in Graves' hyperthyroidism and ophthalmopathy. In TCRdb, the multiplex PCR reads were re-called with MiXCR into one record per CDR3 protein. The table has over 250,000 distinct CDR3 sequences, approximately 21% seen once. Sequencing was performed on blood. These receptor sequences come from a man aged 30-40 years with Graves' ophthalmopathy. Both conserved end residues are part of each CDR3. The D gene is left open where the match is weak. Clone size is not always given. Where it is, it says once, few, many or a class for expanded clones.

>-|-|TRBV28|TRBJ1-6
CASAGERPLHF
TGTGCCAGCGCCGGGGAACGACCCCTCCACTTT
>many|TRBD1|TRBV20-1|TRBJ1-2
CSARGTGEDYTF
TGCAGTGCTAGAGGGACAGGGGAGGACTACACCTTC
>many|-|TRBV20-1|TRBJ2-7
CSAGRDGYEQYF
TGCAGTGCGGGCCGAGACGGCTACGAGCAGTACTTC
>few|-|TRBV28|TRBJ2-1
CASSLFSAAIQFF
TGTGCCAGCAGTTTATTTTCTGCGGCCATTCAGTTCTTC
>few|-|TRBV9|TRBJ2-7
CASSVQPGTPYEQYF
TGTGCCAGCAGCGTTCAACCCGGGACTCCCTACGAGCAGTACTTC
>many|TRBD2|TRBV27|TRBJ2-1
CASGSRGAGYNEQFF
TGTGCCAGCGGGTCTCGGGGAGCGGGGTACAATGAGCAGTTCTTC
>-|TRBD2|TRBV7-6|TRBJ2-5
CAPHLAETIETQYF
TGTGCCCCCCACCTAGCGGAGACCATAGAGACCCAGTACTTC
>many|TRBD2|TRBV2|TRBJ2-2
CASSESLAGGTTGELFF
TGTGCCAGCAGTGAATCGCTAGCGGGAGGGACCACCGGGGAGCTGTTTTTT
>-|-|TRBV7-8|TRBJ2-1
CASSTHPRGNYNEQFF
TGTGCCAGCAGCACACATCCTCGGGGCAACTACAATGAGCAGTTCTTC
>many|TRBD2|TRBV11-3|TRBJ2-5
CASSLGLVQETQYF
TGTGCCAGCAGCCTGGGACTAGTCCAAGAGACCCAGTACTTC
>-|TRBD2|TRBV20-1|TRBJ2-5
CSARGLAGDGETQYF
TGCAGTGCCAGGGGGCTAGCGGGAGATGGTGAGACCCAGTACTTC
>-|-|TRBV19|TRBJ1-4
CASSETGRGLFF
TGTGCCAGTAGTGAAACAGGGCGTGGACTGTTTTTT
>-|-|TRBV20-1|TRBJ2-2
CSAKRGWDLFF
TGCAGTGCCAAGAGGGGGTGGGATCTGTTTTTT
>-|TRBD1|TRBV5-1|TRBJ1-3
CASSKGASGNTIYF
TGCGCCAGCAGCAAGGGGGCATCGGGAAACACCATATATTTT
>few|-|TRBV11-2|TRBJ2-3
CASSLGGMSTDTQYF
TGTGCCAGCAGCTTAGGCGGGATGAGCACAGATACGCAGTATTTT